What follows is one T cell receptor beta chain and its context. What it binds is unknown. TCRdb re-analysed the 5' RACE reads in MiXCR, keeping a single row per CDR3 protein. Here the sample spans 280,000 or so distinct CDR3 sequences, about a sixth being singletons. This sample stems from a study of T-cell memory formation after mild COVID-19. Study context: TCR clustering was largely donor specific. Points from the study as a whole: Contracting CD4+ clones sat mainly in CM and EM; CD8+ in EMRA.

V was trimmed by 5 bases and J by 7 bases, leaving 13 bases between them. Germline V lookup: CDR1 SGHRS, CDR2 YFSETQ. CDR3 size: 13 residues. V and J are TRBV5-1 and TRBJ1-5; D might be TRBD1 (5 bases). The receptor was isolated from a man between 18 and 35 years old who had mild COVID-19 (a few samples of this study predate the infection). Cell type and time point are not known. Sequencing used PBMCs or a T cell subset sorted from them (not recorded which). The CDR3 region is CASRTAEGQPQHF. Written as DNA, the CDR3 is TGCGCCAGCAGGACAGCAGAAGGCCAGCCCCAGCATTTT.